This T cell receptor (beta chain) comes out of a study of T cells in Graves' hyperthyroidism and ophthalmopathy. Points from the study as a whole: Most clonotypes expanded in the thyroid (above 0.001) were also present in blood. Model output signaled ophthalmopathy a median approximately 6 months ahead of onset.

Trimming took off 5 bases at V and 5 bases at J, with 15 bases between the two ends. CDR3 length equals 14 residues. Per germline, CDR1 SGHTA and CDR2 FQGTGA. Note on this clonotype: Antigen unknown.

From RNA transcripts, TCR beta CDR3 regions were amplified. The HTBI primer set was used in a first-round RT-PCR of the TCR CDR3. MiXCR, run by TCRdb on the multiplex PCR reads, gives a single entry per CDR3 protein. Here the sample spans 490,000 or so distinct CDR3 sequences, approximately 49% being singletons. The V and J genes are TRBV7-3 and TRBJ2-5; possibly TRBD1 for D (6 bases). The source is an adult woman with Graves' disease, either hyperthyroidism or ophthalmopathy (not recorded which). Sequenced: peripheral blood or thyroid tissue (not recorded which). CDR3: CASSPQGSRETQYF. The CDR3 DNA reads TGTGCCAGCAGCCCACAGGGTTCTCGGGAGACCCAGTACTTC.